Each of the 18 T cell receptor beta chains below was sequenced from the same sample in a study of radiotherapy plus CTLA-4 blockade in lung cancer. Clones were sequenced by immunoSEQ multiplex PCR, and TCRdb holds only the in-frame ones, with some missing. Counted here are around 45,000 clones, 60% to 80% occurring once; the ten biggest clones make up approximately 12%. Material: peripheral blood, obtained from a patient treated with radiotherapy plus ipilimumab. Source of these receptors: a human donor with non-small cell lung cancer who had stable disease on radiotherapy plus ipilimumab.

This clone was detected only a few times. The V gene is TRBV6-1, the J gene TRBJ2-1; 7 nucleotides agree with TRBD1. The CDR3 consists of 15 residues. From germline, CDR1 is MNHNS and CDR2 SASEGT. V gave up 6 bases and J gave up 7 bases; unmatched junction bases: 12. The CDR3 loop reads CASRIDRVTRNEQFF. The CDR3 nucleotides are TGTGCCAGCAGGATAGACAGGGTCACAAGGAATGAGCAGTTCTTC.

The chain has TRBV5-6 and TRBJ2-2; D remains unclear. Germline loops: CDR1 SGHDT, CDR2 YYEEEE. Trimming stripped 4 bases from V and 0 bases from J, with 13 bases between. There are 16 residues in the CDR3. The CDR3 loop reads CASSPGPRPNTGELFF. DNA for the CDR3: TGTGCCAGCAGCCCAGGACCCCGCCCGAACACCGGGGAGCTGTTTTTT. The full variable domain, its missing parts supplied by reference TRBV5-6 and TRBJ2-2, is DAGVTQSPTHLIKTRGQQVTLRCSPKSGHDTVSWYQQALGQGPQFIFQYYEEEERQRGNFPDRFSGHQFPNYSSELNVNALLLGDSALYLCASSPGPRPNTGELFFGEGSRLTVL.

The CDR3 DNA follows: TGTGCCAGCAGCCGGCGGGGGAATCGGCAAGAGACCCAGTACTTC. As protein: CASSRRGNRQETQYF. This chain connects TRBV7-3 to TRBJ2-5; 7 bases match TRBD2. V lost 5 bases to trimming and J lost 2 bases; unmatched junction nucleotides: 8. This CDR3 contains 15 residues. The germline V gene has CDR1 SGHTA and CDR2 FQGTGA.

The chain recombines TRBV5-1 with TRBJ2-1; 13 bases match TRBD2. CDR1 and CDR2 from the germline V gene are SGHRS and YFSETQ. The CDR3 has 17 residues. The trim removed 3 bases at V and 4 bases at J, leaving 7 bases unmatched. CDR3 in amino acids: CASSSTSGGARYNEQFF. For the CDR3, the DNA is TGCGCCAGCAGCTCCACTAGCGGGGGGGCCAGGTACAATGAGCAGTTCTTC.

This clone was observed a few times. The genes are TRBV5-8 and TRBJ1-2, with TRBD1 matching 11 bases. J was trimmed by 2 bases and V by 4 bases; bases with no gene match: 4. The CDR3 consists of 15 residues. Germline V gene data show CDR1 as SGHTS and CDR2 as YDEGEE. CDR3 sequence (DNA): TGTGCCAGCAGCCTGGGGACAGGGGGGAACTATGGCTACACCTTC. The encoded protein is CASSLGTGGNYGYTF.

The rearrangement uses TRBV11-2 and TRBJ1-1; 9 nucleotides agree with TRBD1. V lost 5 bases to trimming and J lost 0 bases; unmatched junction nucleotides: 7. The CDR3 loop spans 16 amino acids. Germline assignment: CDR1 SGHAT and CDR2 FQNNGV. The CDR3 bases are TGTGCCAGCAGCAGGACCGGACAGGGGATGAACACTGAAGCTTTCTTT. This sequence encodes CASSRTGQGMNTEAFF.

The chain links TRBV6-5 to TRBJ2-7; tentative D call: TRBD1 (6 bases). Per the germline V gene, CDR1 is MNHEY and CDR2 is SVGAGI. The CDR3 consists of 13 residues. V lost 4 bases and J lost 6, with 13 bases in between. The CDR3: CASSSTGYGEQYF. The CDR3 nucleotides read TGTGCCAGCAGTTCAACAGGGTATGGCGAGCAGTACTTC.

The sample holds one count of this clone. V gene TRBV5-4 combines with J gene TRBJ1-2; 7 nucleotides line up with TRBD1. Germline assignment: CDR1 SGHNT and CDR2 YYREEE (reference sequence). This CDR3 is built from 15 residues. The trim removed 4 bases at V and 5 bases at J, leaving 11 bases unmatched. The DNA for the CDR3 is TGTGCCAGCAGCCTAAGCTGGGTACAGGGGTATGGCTACACCTTC. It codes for CASSLSWVQGYGYTF.

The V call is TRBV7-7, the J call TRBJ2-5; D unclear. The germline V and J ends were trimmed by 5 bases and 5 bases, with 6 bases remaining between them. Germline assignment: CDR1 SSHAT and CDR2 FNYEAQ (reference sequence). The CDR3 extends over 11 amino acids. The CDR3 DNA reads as TGTGCCAGCAGCAGTGGGGAGACCCAGTACTTC. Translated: CASSSGETQYF.

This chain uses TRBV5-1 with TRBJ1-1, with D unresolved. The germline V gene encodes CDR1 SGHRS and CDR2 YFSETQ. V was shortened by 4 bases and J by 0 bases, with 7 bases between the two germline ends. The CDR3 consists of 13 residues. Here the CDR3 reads CASSMDVNTEAFF. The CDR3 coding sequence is TGCGCCAGCAGCATGGACGTGAACACTGAAGCTTTCTTT.

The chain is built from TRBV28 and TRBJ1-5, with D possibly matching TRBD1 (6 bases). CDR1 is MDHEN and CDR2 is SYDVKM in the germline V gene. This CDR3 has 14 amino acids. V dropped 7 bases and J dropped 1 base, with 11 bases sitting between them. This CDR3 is CASTGDGSNQPQHF. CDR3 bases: TGTGCCAGCACAGGGGACGGAAGCAATCAGCCCCAGCATTTT.

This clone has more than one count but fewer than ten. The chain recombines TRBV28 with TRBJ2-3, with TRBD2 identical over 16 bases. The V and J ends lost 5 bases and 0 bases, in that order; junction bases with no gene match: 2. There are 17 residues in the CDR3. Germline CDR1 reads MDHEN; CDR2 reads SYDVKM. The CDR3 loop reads CASSGTSGGASTDTQYF. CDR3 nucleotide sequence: TGTGCCAGCAGTGGGACTAGCGGGGGGGCTAGCACAGATACGCAGTATTTT.

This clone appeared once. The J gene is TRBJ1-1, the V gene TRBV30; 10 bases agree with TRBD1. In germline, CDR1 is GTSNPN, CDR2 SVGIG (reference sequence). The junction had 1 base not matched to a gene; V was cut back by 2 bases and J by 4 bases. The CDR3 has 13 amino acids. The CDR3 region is CAWSRTGGTEAFF. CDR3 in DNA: TGTGCCTGGAGTAGGACAGGGGGCACTGAAGCTTTCTTT.

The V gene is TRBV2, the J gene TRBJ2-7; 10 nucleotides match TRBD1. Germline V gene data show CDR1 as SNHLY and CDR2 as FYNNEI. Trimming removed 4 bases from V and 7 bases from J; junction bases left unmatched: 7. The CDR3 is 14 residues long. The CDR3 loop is CASSVRQGAREQYF. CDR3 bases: TGTGCCAGCAGTGTCCGACAGGGGGCTCGGGAGCAGTACTTC.

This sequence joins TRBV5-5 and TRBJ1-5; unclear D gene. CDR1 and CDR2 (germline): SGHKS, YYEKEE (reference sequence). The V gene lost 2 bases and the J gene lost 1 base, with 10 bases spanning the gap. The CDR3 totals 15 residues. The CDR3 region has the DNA TGTGCCAGCAGCTTCATGCCAGAGAGCAATCAGCCCCAGCATTTT. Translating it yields CASSFMPESNQPQHF.

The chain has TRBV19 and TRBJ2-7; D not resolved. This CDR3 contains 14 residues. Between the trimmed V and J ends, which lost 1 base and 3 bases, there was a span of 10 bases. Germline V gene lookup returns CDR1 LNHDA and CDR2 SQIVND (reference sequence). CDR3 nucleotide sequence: TGTGCCAGTAGTATAGGCGTCAGCAACTACGAGCAGTACTTC. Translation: CASSIGVSNYEQYF.

The CDR3 protein is CSAQQGLEAFF. As DNA, the CDR3 is TGCAGTGCGCAACAGGGCCTTGAAGCTTTCTTT. This chain connects TRBV20-1 to TRBJ1-1; the D gene is possibly TRBD1 (6 bases). V lost 6 bases to trimming and J lost 7 bases, with 12 bases between them. The germline V gene has CDR1 DFQATT and CDR2 SNEGSKA (reference sequence). This CDR3 is built from 11 residues.

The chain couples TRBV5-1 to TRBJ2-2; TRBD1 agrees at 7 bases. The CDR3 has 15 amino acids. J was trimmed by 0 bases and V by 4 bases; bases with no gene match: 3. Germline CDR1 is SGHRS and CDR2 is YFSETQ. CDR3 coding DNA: TGCGCCAGCAGCCAGGACAGGACGAACACCGGGGAGCTGTTTTTT. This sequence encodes CASSQDRTNTGELFF.